This paragraph reports one T cell receptor (beta chain). Its antigen is currently unknown. This specimen comes from a study of cytomegalovirus exposure and HLA in healthy donors. Points from the study as a whole: A prior analysis recorded that most TCR beta V segments were productive about 87% or about 30% of the time. A few chains tied to CMV proved CMV antigen-specific in vitro. It was shown in a later analysis that HLA-associated TCR beta chains were more clonally expanded than other, equally common chains.

Amplification used 60 Vbeta primers and 13 Jbeta primers. Data came from immunoSEQ multiplex PCR; TCRdb stores just in-frame clones and leaves some out. The sample has approximately 160,000 clones, approximately 67% seen once; the top ten hold around 4.5%. Germline V gene sequence: CDR1 SGHVS, CDR2 FQNEAQ. The CDR3 sequence is 16 residues long. The germline V and J ends were trimmed by 1 base and 0 bases, with 10 bases remaining between them. Sequenced material: PBMCs. The chain has TRBV7-8 and TRBJ1-3; D gene ambiguous. The TCR comes from a woman aged 18-29 years in good health and CMV-seropositive. The CDR3 loop reads CASSLVSRISGNTIYF. CDR3 bases: TGTGCCAGCAGCTTAGTGTCGCGGATCTCTGGAAACACCATATATTTT.